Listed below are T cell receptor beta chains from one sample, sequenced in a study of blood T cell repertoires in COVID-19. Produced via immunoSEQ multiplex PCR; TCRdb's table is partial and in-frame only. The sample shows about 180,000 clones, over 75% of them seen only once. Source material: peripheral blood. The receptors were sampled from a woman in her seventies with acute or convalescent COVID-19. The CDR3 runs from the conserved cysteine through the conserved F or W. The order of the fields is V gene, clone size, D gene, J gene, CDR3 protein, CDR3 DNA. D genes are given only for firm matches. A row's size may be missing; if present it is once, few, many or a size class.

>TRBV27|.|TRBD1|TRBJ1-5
CASSTTRSQGAIRSDQPQHF
TGTGCCAGCAGTACAACCCGGTCACAGGGGGCTATCAGGAGTGATCAGCCCCAGCATTTT
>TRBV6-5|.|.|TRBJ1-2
CASSPTQDRFHGYTF
TGTGCCAGCAGCCCCACCCAAGACAGGTTCCATGGCTACACCTTC
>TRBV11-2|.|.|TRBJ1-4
CASSLDPSGGPNEKLFF
TGTGCCAGCAGCTTAGATCCCTCGGGGGGGCCTAATGAAAAACTGTTTTTT
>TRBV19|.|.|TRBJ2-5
CASSVSPQETQYF
TGTGCCAGTAGTGTTTCCCCGCAAGAGACCCAGTACTTC
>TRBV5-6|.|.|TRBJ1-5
CASSSSTHYQPQHF
TGTGCCAGCAGCTCGTCGACACATTATCAGCCCCAGCATTTT
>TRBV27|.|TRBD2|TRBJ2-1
CASSSTSGKYNEQFF
TGTGCCAGCAGTTCGACTAGCGGGAAGTACAATGAGCAGTTCTTC
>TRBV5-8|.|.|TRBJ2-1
CASSPRDKGTYNEQFF
TGTGCCAGCAGCCCCAGGGATAAAGGTACCTACAATGAGCAGTTCTTC
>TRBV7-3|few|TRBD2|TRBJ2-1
CASSPRSGSRYEQFF
TGTGCCAGCAGCCCCCGTAGCGGGAGTAGGTATGAGCAGTTCTTC
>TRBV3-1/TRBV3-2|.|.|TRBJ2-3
CASTHNGGGTDTQYF
TGTGCCAGCACACACAACGGAGGAGGGACAGATACGCAGTATTTT
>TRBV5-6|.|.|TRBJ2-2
CASSLDYPGELFF
TGTGCCAGCAGCTTGGACTACCCCGGGGAGCTGTTTTTT
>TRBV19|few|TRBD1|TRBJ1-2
CASSQRQGLGGYTF
TGTGCCAGTAGTCAGCGACAGGGGCTGGGAGGCTACACCTTC
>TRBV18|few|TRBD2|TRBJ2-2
CASSSGRANTGELFF
TGTGCCAGCTCTTCCGGGAGGGCCAACACCGGGGAGCTGTTTTTT
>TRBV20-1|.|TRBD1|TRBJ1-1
CSASRDRGAEAFF
TGCAGTGCTAGTAGGGACAGGGGAGCTGAAGCTTTCTTT
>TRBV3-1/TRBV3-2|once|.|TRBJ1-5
CASSQDKGNQPQHF
TGTGCCAGCAGCCAAGACAAGGGGAATCAGCCCCAGCATTTT